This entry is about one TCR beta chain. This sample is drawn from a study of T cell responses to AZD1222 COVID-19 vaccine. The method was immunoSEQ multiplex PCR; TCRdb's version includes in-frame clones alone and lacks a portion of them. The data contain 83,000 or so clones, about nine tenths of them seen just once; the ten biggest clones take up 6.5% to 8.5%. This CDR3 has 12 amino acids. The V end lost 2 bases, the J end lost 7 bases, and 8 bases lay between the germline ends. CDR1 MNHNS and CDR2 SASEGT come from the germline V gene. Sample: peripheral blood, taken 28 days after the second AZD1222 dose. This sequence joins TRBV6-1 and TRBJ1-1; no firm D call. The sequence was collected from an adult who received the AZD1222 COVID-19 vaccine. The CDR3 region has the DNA TGTGCCAGCAGTGAAACGGGGTTTGAAGCTTTCTTT. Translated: CASSETGFEAFF.